The clone carrying this T cell receptor (beta chain) was recorded once. The antigen remains undetermined. This sample is part of a study of shared clonotypes between healthy human individuals. General study findings and limits: In general, naive subsets displayed greater estimated richness than memory subsets did.

The authors loaded approximately 220 ng DNA, around 30,000 T cell genomes, into sorted-subset replicate PCRs. Data came from immunoSEQ multiplex PCR; TCRdb stores just in-frame clones and leaves some out. Among roughly 590,000 clones, nearly 97% were seen once, and the ten largest hold 0.095% to 0.12%. Only CD45RO-negative cells positively selected for CCR7 counted as naive CD8 cells, so terminally differentiated effector memory CD45RA+ cells were excluded. The source is a woman in her 30s in good health. Specimen: naive CD8+ T cells sorted from blood.

As DNA, the CDR3 is TGCGCCAGCAGCTTGGACAGGGGCGACTTCTCTGGGGCCAACGTCCTGACTTTC. The encoded protein is CASSLDRGDFSGANVLTF. The chain uses TRBV5-1 and TRBJ2-6; the match to TRBD1 covers 7 bases. CDR1 SGHRS and CDR2 YFSETQ come from the germline V gene. J was trimmed by 0 bases and V by 0 bases; bases with no gene match: 6. The CDR3 covers 18 residues.